Listed below are T cell receptor beta chains from one sample, sequenced in a study of T cells in localized non-small cell lung cancer. Repertoires were generated with immunoSEQ multiplex PCR, while TCRdb's copy carries only in-frame clones and drops some. Of roughly 84,000 clones detected, 85% to 90% appear once; the ten largest clones hold roughly 19%. Sequenced material: peripheral blood, taken before any cancer treatment. All receptors come from a woman aged 35 to 69 with stage I squamous cell lung carcinoma. Each CDR3 is given with its conserved first and last residue. The D gene is left open where the match is weak. Clone size, where shown, is once, few, many, or a class for clones that have expanded.

V	size	D	J	DNA	CDR3
TRBV7-8	.	TRBD1	TRBJ1-2	TGTGCCAGCAGCTTAGGGGGGACAGATAACTATGGCTACACCTTC	CASSLGGTDNYGYTF
TRBV7-7	.	.	TRBJ2-5	TGTGCTAGCAGCCTCGGGACCAGCCAAGAGACCCAGTACTTC	CASSLGTSQETQYF
TRBV7-2	.	.	TRBJ2-5	TGTGCCAGCAGCTTAAGGCTTTTAGGTGGGGGATCTTACTTC	CASSLRLLGGGSYF
TRBV19	.	.	TRBJ1-2	TGTGCCAGTAGTATTAATTTGGCAGGGGTAGATGGTGGCTACACCTTC	CASSINLAGVDGGYTF
TRBV4-2	.	.	TRBJ2-7	TGTGCCAGCAGCCAGGTCTCCCTCTCCTACGAGCAGTACTTC	CASSQVSLSYEQYF
TRBV6-1	.	TRBD1	TRBJ1-2	TGTGCCAGCAGTGTTCAGCCGGACAGGTACGGCTACACCTTC	CASSVQPDRYGYTF
TRBV5-6	.	TRBD1	TRBJ1-1	TGTGCCAGCGGAAGAGGGACAGCGGAAGCTTTCTTT	CASGRGTAEAFF
TRBV19	.	.	TRBJ1-1	TGTGCCAGTAGTATCTATACAGCGAACACTGAAGCTTTCTTT	CASSIYTANTEAFF
TRBV7-8	few	.	TRBJ1-2	TGTGCCAGCAGCGTTACGGGGGTTATAGAAGGTGGCTATGGCTACACCTTC	CASSVTGVIEGGYGYTF
TRBV4-1	.	.	TRBJ2-4	TGCGCCAGCAGCCAATCATCCTGGAGGGACGGATTAGCCAAAAACATTCAGTACTTC	CASSQSSWRDGLAKNIQYF
TRBV5-1	.	.	TRBJ1-5	TGCGCCAGCAGCTCGGACACGAATCAGCCCCAGCATTTT	CASSSDTNQPQHF
TRBV30	.	TRBD1	TRBJ1-2	TGTGCCTGGAGTGCGACAGGGATCAGTTTAAAAGGCTACACCTTC	CAWSATGISLKGYTF
TRBV15	.	.	TRBJ1-4	TGTGCCACCAGTCCAGGGCTGACTAATGAAAAACTGTTTTTT	CATSPGLTNEKLFF
TRBV5-1	.	.	TRBJ2-5	TGCGCCAGCAGCTTGGTGGGCAGGGTGGAGGAGACCCAGTACTTC	CASSLVGRVEETQYF
TRBV7-3	.	.	TRBJ2-1	TGTGCCAGCAGCTTACGATCCGCGGCAGGGGTCTATAATGAGCAGTTCTTC	CASSLRSAAGVYNEQFF
TRBV6-6	.	.	TRBJ1-6	TGTGCCAGCATGTCGGAGGGGTCGGGTTCACCCCTCCACTTT	CASMSEGSGSPLHF
TRBV30	.	TRBD2	TRBJ2-1	TGTGCCTGGAGTGTAAGCGGGGGGGCCCCCTACAATGAGCAGTTCTTC	CAWSVSGGAPYNEQFF
TRBV4-1	.	.	TRBJ1-1	TGCGCCAGCAGCCACACCTCTGACAGTAACACTGAAGCTTTCTTT	CASSHTSDSNTEAFF
TRBV7-9	.	.	TRBJ1-1	TGTGCCAGCAGCAGCGCGGGCAGAACTGAAGCTTTCTTT	CASSSAGRTEAFF
TRBV11-2	.	.	TRBJ1-2	TGTGCCAGCAGCTTAGAACCCAGCGCCTATGGCTACACCTTC	CASSLEPSAYGYTF
TRBV6-6	.	.	TRBJ1-6	TGTGCCAGCAGTGCGAGGTATTCACCCCTCCACTTT	CASSARYSPLHF
TRBV5-8	.	.	TRBJ1-2	TGTGCCAGCAGCTTTTCTGGCTATGGCTACACCTTC	CASSFSGYGYTF
TRBV6-4	few	.	TRBJ1-4	TGTGCCAGCAGTGACTCGTCCTCTGGGAATGAAAAACTGTTTTTT	CASSDSSSGNEKLFF
TRBV5-6	.	.	TRBJ2-1	TGTGCCAGCAGCGGGGAGTTAACTCCCTACAATGAGCAGTTCTTC	CASSGELTPYNEQFF
TRBV5-1	.	.	TRBJ1-4	TGCGCCAGCAGCTTGGGGCGGGGTTCAACTAATGAAAAACTGTTTTTT	CASSLGRGSTNEKLFF
TRBV19	.	.	TRBJ2-7	TGTGCCAGTAGTATTGGGGCGGATTACGAGCAGTACTTC	CASSIGADYEQYF
TRBV19	.	TRBD1	TRBJ1-4	TGTGCCAGTATGGGACAGGGTCATGAAAAACTGTTTTTT	CASMGQGHEKLFF
TRBV6-1	.	.	TRBJ2-7	TGTGCCAGCAGAGACCTAATGCCCTCGGGCGAGCAGTACTTC	CASRDLMPSGEQYF
TRBV30	.	.	TRBJ2-7	TGTGCCTGGAGGGTCCGGGGCAGCTCCTACGAGCAGTACTTC	CAWRVRGSSYEQYF
TRBV21-1	.	.	TRBJ1-2	TGTGCCAGCAGCAATGATTTGGGGGAGGTTCTCGGAAGGGCGGTGGGCTACACCTTC	CASSNDLGEVLGRAVGYTF
TRBV6-4	.	.	TRBJ2-7	TGTGCCAGCAGTACCGGGCAATCCGGGTACGAGCAGTACTTC	CASSTGQSGYEQYF
TRBV2	.	TRBD2	TRBJ2-3	TGTGCCAGCAGTGACGAGCGGGGGGGCACAGATACGCAGTATTTT	CASSDERGGTDTQYF
TRBV7-3	once	.	TRBJ2-2	TGTGCCAGCGCCCGGCACGGGGGCTCGAACACCGGGGAGCTGTTTTTT	CASARHGGSNTGELFF
TRBV7-9	once	.	TRBJ1-6	TGTGCCAGCAGCCTGGAGTTCTATAATTCACCCCTCCACTTT	CASSLEFYNSPLHF
TRBV7-8	once	TRBD2	TRBJ2-5	TGTGCCAGCAGCTTGTCTAGCGGGGGGGCCAGGGAGACCCAGTACTTC	CASSLSSGGARETQYF
TRBV6-5	.	TRBD1	TRBJ1-5	TGTGCCAGCAGGGGGGAAAGGACAGGGCAGCCCCAGCATTTT	CASRGERTGQPQHF
TRBV5-1	.	.	TRBJ1-1	TGCGCCAGTACCGACAGGCTGGGAAGTGAAGCTTTCTTT	CASTDRLGSEAFF
TRBV2	.	TRBD1	TRBJ2-3	TGTGCCAGCAGACAAGGGACAGGGGCGGGGGGTACGCAGTATTTT	CASRQGTGAGGTQYF
TRBV19	.	TRBD1	TRBJ1-2	TGTGCCAGTAGTCGGACAGGGGACTATGGCTACACCTTC	CASSRTGDYGYTF
TRBV27	few	.	TRBJ2-7	TGTGCCAGCAGTTTCGCCAGGTCCTACGAGCAGTACTTC	CASSFARSYEQYF
TRBV4-1	.	.	TRBJ2-7	TGCGCCAGCAGCCAAGCCCCACGGACCGACCACGAGCAGTACTTC	CASSQAPRTDHEQYF
TRBV11-1	.	TRBD2	TRBJ2-1	TGTGCCAGCAGCTTAGCGGGGGGGAATGAGCAGTTCTTC	CASSLAGGNEQFF
TRBV7-9	.	TRBD1	TRBJ1-1	TGTGCCAGCAGCTACGACAGGGACAGTCATAAAGCTTTCTTT	CASSYDRDSHKAFF
TRBV19	.	.	TRBJ2-3	TGTGCCAGTAGATTAAGGGTATCCTCCACAGATACGCAGTATTTT	CASRLRVSSTDTQYF
TRBV2	.	.	TRBJ1-2	TGTGCCAGCAGTGACGGCAGAAGCGGTGGCTACACCTTC	CASSDGRSGGYTF
TRBV6-1	.	.	TRBJ2-7	TGTGCCAGCAGTGAAATAGGGAACACCGACGAGCAGTACTTC	CASSEIGNTDEQYF
TRBV5-4	.	TRBD1	TRBJ2-3	TGTGCCAGCAGCTTCTACGGGACAGTTGCTAGCACAGATACGCAGTATTTT	CASSFYGTVASTDTQYF
TRBV4-2	once	TRBD1	TRBJ1-1	TGTGCCAGCAGCCAAGCCGGGACAGCTAACACTGAAGCTTTCTTT	CASSQAGTANTEAFF
TRBV11-3	.	.	TRBJ2-1	TGTGCCAGCAGCTTAGAGCAGGGGCCGTGGAATGAGCAGTTCTTC	CASSLEQGPWNEQFF
TRBV29-1	.	TRBD1	TRBJ1-4	TGCAGCGTAACCGGGACAGGGGGCGAAAAACTGTTTTTT	CSVTGTGGEKLFF
TRBV6-5	.	.	TRBJ1-1	TGTGCCAGCAGTGAACCGGGGGATACTGAAGCTTTCTTT	CASSEPGDTEAFF
TRBV30	.	TRBD2	TRBJ2-2	TGTGCCTGGAGTTTCGGGGGGGCCCACACCGGGGAGCTGTTTTTT	CAWSFGGAHTGELFF
TRBV7-7	once	.	TRBJ2-1	TGTGCTAGCAGCTTAGACGGGGGCGCGTCGCATGAGCAGTTCTTC	CASSLDGGASHEQFF
TRBV5-1	.	.	TRBJ1-3	TGCGCCAGCAGCTCCTCAGCCTCTGGAAACACCATATATTTT	CASSSSASGNTIYF
TRBV5-1	.	.	TRBJ2-7	TGCGCCAGCAGCTTGGCGGCGCTCCGTTCCTACGAGCAGTACTTC	CASSLAALRSYEQYF
TRBV5-1	.	.	TRBJ1-1	TGCGCCAGCAGCTTGTTCCGGGCGAACACTGAAGCTTTCTTT	CASSLFRANTEAFF
TRBV9	.	.	TRBJ1-3	TGTGCCAGCAGCGTGGCCAGCCACTCTGGAAACACCATATATTTT	CASSVASHSGNTIYF
TRBV11-2	once	.	TRBJ2-1	TGTGCCAGCAGCCGGGGAGGGGGAATAGACAATGAGCAGTTCTTC	CASSRGGGIDNEQFF